A single sample gave rise to the 17 T cell receptor beta chains below, sequenced in a study of blood T cell repertoires in COVID-19. TCRdb's copy holds only in-frame clones and misses some; the assay was immunoSEQ multiplex PCR. The sample records more than 300,000 clones, 88% being singletons. Sequencing input: PBMCs or T cells enriched from blood (not recorded which). These receptors all come from a woman aged 18 to 35 who had recovered from COVID-19.

This chain connects TRBV9 to TRBJ2-1; 10 positions agree with TRBD2. CDR3 length equals 16 residues. Trimming removed 4 bases from V and 4 bases from J; junction bases left unmatched: 8. Germline V gives CDR1 SGDLS, CDR2 YYNGEE. The CDR3 loop reads CASSPSSGGVYNEQFF. CDR3 coding DNA: TGTGCCAGCAGCCCGTCGAGCGGGGGGGTATACAATGAGCAGTTCTTC.

DNA for the CDR3: TGTGCCAGCAGCTTGGTAATAAGGGGCCGCGGGGCCTACGAGCAGTACTTC. Translated: CASSLVIRGRGAYEQYF. The rearrangement links TRBV7-2 to TRBJ2-7; a possible D gene is TRBD2 (6 bases). The CDR3 covers 17 residues. Germline V gene data show CDR1 as SGHTA and CDR2 as FQGNSA. Trimming took off 3 bases at V and 2 bases at J, with 20 bases between the two ends.

V and J are TRBV27 and TRBJ2-7; TRBD2 matches at 8 bases. The CDR3 spans 14 residues. V was clipped by 6 bases and J by 2 bases; unmatched bases: 6. The germline CDR1 and CDR2 sequences are MNHEY and SMNVEV (reference sequence). The CDR3 coding sequence is TGTGCCAGCAGCGCCTTTAGCGGGGCCTACGAGCAGTACTTC. Protein: CASSAFSGAYEQYF.

The chain carries TRBV29-1 and TRBJ1-1; 7 positions agree with TRBD1. CDR1 SQVTM and CDR2 ANQGSEA come from the germline V gene. This CDR3 is built from 15 residues. Trimming removed 1 base from V and 2 bases from J; junction bases left unmatched: 7. CDR3 coding DNA: TGCAGCGTTGAAGGGATTCAGGGGGAAAACACTGAAGCTTTCTTT. It yields the protein CSVEGIQGENTEAFF.

The V and J genes are TRBV11-2 and TRBJ2-2, with TRBD2 matching over 8 bases. The CDR3 has 16 amino acids. Germline assignment: CDR1 SGHAT and CDR2 FQNNGV. The ends lost 0 bases at V and 5 bases at J; junction bases unmatched: 5. The chain's CDR3 is CASSLDTGGATGELFF. CDR3 DNA sequence: TGTGCCAGCAGCTTAGATACGGGGGGGGCGACCGGGGAGCTGTTTTTT.

The genes are TRBV27 and TRBJ1-3; D is unclear. The germline gives CDR1 MNHEY, CDR2 SMNVEV (reference sequence). There are 14 residues in the CDR3. Trimming pared 4 bases from V and 7 bases from J, leaving 14 bases between. CDR3 sequence reads: CASSSHGKGNTIYF. The CDR3 nucleotides read TGTGCCAGCAGTTCCCACGGGAAGGGTAACACCATATATTTT.

The chain couples TRBV9 to TRBJ2-3; 12 bases agree with TRBD2. Germline V gives CDR1 SGDLS, CDR2 YYNGEE. The CDR3 consists of 16 residues. V lost 2 bases, J lost 2 bases, and 3 bases stayed unmatched. The CDR3 region has the DNA TGTGCCAGCAGCGTTGGACTAGCGGGGTTCACAGATACGCAGTATTTT. It is translated as CASSVGLAGFTDTQYF.

The rearrangement links TRBV7-8 to TRBJ1-1; D gene uncertain. Trimming took off 1 base at V and 1 base at J, with 10 bases between the two ends. There are 15 residues in the CDR3. In germline, CDR1 is SGHVS, CDR2 FQNEAQ. The CDR3 DNA reads TGTGCCAGCAGCTTAGTCGGTGGGCAGAACACTGAAGCTTTCTTT. It yields the protein CASSLVGGQNTEAFF.

The chain carries TRBV7-9 and TRBJ1-3, with TRBD1 identical over 9 bases. Germline trimming cut 0 bases from V and 0 bases from J; bases unmatched to any gene: 3. Germline CDR1 SEHNR, CDR2 FQNEAQ (reference sequence). CDR3 length equals 17 residues. This CDR3 is CASSLAGTGNSGNTIYF. CDR3 DNA: TGTGCCAGCAGCTTAGCCGGGACAGGGAACTCTGGAAACACCATATATTTT.

The chain is built from TRBV2 and TRBJ1-2; D is ambiguous. The V end was cut by 4 bases, the J end by 4 bases, with 10 bases between. CDR1 and CDR2 from the germline V gene are SNHLY and FYNNEI. CDR3 size: 13 residues. The CDR3 DNA reads as TGTGCCAGCAGTGTCACAGCCTCCTATGGCTACACCTTC. It translates to CASSVTASYGYTF.

This chain links TRBV12-3 or TRBV12-4 with TRBJ2-7, with D perhaps TRBD2 (6 bases). The V end lost 8 bases, the J end lost 0 bases, and 8 bases lay between the germline ends. The CDR3 covers 12 residues. The chain's CDR3 is CASAGSSYEQYF. The DNA of the CDR3 is TGTGCCAGCGCGGGGTCCTCCTACGAGCAGTACTTC.

This chain connects TRBV2 to TRBJ2-7; weak D call: TRBD2 (7 bases). V was shortened by 3 bases and J by 6 bases, with 15 bases between the two germline ends. This CDR3 contains 14 residues. The germline V gene has CDR1 SNHLY and CDR2 FYNNEI. CDR3 loop: CASSERMGGLEQYF. The CDR3 DNA follows: TGTGCCAGCAGTGAGAGGATGGGGGGGCTCGAGCAGTACTTC.

The chain employs TRBV18 and TRBJ2-7; 9 bases line up with TRBD2. The CDR3 extends over 15 amino acids. Trimming at V came to 6 bases and at J to 0 bases, leaving 6 bases not matched to a gene. Germline-derived CDR1 and CDR2 are KGHSH and LQKENI. The CDR3 sequence is CASSAGSGSSYEQYF. The CDR3, as DNA: TGTGCCAGCTCCGCCGGTAGCGGGAGCTCCTACGAGCAGTACTTC.

In its sample, this clone was seen a few times. The V gene is TRBV7-2, the J gene TRBJ1-2; 9 bases match TRBD1. The CDR3 totals 14 residues. The J segment lost 8 bases and the V segment lost 2 bases, leaving 6 bases of the junction unmatched. Germline V gene sequence: CDR1 SGHTA, CDR2 FQGNSA. As DNA, the CDR3 is TGTGCCAGCAGCTTACAAGCGACAGGGGGAGGCTACACCTTC. This codes for CASSLQATGGGYTF. Full variable domain (missing parts from reference TRBV7-2 and TRBJ1-2): GAGVSQSPSNKVTEKGKDVELRCDPISGHTALYWYRQSLGQGLEFLIYFQGNSAPDKSGLPSDRFSAERTGGSVSTLTIQRTQQEDSAVYLCASSLQATGGGYTFGSGTRLTVV.

CDR3 in amino acids: CASSRTSGSTDTQYF. The CDR3 coding sequence is TGTGCCAGCTCCCGGACTAGCGGAAGCACAGATACGCAGTATTTT. The V gene is TRBV18, the J gene TRBJ2-3; 10 bases are shared with TRBD2. The CDR3 consists of 15 residues. V lost 6 bases, J lost 0 bases, and 3 bases stayed unmatched. Germline values: CDR1 KGHSH, CDR2 LQKENI.

Notes on this clone: Different DNA sequences within this sample yield the same CDR3. CDR3 sequence: CASSLTGNQPQHF. The CDR3 DNA sequence: TGTGCCAGCAGTCTAACGGGTAATCAGCCCCAGCATTTT. V usage is TRBV12-3 or TRBV12-4 and J usage is TRBJ1-5; D is undetermined. V gave up 5 bases and J gave up 4 bases, with 9 bases separating them. The CDR3 spans 13 residues.

This rearrangement joins TRBV30 to TRBJ2-5, with 9 bases matching TRBD2. Germline-derived CDR1 and CDR2 are GTSNPN and SVGIG (reference sequence). Trimming at V came to 2 bases and at J to 6 bases, leaving 19 bases not matched to a gene. This CDR3 contains 18 residues. The CDR3 is CAWSPGALAGRVFKTQYF. The DNA of the CDR3 is TGTGCCTGGAGTCCCGGGGCACTAGCGGGTCGTGTATTCAAGACCCAGTACTTC.